Shown below are 30 T cell receptor beta chains from a single sample sequenced in a study of graft-versus-host responses after intestinal transplantation. Their antigen targets remain unknown. Profiled with immunoSEQ multiplex PCR; TCRdb holds only in-frame clones, not every one. Of over 100,000 clones detected, over 80% appear once; the ten largest clones hold 0.095% to 0.15%. The sequencing used unstimulated CD4+ T cells sorted from spleen or lymph node cells, collected before intestinal transplant. Receptor source: a human donor who received an intestinal transplant.

This chain uses TRBV11-1 with TRBJ2-7; tentatively, D is TRBD2 (6 bases). CDR3 length: 16 residues. Looked up from germline, CDR1 is SGHAT and CDR2 is FQDESV (reference sequence). V was pared by 5 bases and J by 2 bases, with 19 bases between. The CDR3 reads CASSTGEVSLTYEQYF. The CDR3 nucleotides are TGTGCCAGCAGCACGGGAGAGGTGAGCTTGACCTACGAGCAGTACTTC.

V usage is TRBV19 and J usage is TRBJ1-2, with 7 bases identical to TRBD1. The CDR3 contains 13 residues. The junction had 8 bases not matched to a gene; V was cut back by 7 bases and J by 6 bases. Germline CDR1 is LNHDA and CDR2 is SQIVND (reference sequence). The CDR3 is CASKVVGQDGYTF. DNA for the CDR3: TGTGCCAGTAAGGTCGTAGGACAGGATGGCTACACCTTC. The full variable domain, rest sourced from reference TRBV19 and TRBJ1-2, is DGGITQSPKYLFRKEGQNVTLSCEQNLNHDAMYWYRQDPGQGLRLIYYSQIVNDFQKGDIAEGYSVSREKKESFPLTVTSAQKNPTAFYLCASKVVGQDGYTFGSGTRLTVV.

CDR3 nucleotide sequence: TGTGCCAGCAGTAACAGGGTGAATCAGCCCCAGCATTTT. It is translated as CASSNRVNQPQHF. This chain joins TRBV2 and TRBJ1-5; D perhaps matches TRBD1 (6 bases). With 5 bases removed from V and 4 bases from J, the gap between germline ends came to 9 bases. The CDR3 consists of 13 residues. The V gene's germline CDR1 is SNHLY and CDR2 FYNNEI.

The chain combines TRBV6-1 with TRBJ1-4; weak D call: TRBD1 (5 bases). The CDR3 has 14 residues. The germline gives CDR1 MNHNS, CDR2 SASEGT. V was shortened by 2 bases and J by 8 bases, with 12 bases between the two germline ends. CDR3 nucleotide sequence: TGTGCCAGCAGTGAAATATACCGGGGGGAAAAACTGTTTTTT. It translates to CASSEIYRGEKLFF.

The CDR3 loop reads CASSPSGQETQYF. The CDR3, as DNA: TGTGCCAGCAGTCCTAGCGGTCAAGAGACCCAGTACTTC. The rearrangement links TRBV2 to TRBJ2-5; 7 nucleotides match TRBD2. The CDR3 is 13 amino acids. The V and J ends lost 5 bases and 2 bases, in that order; junction bases with no gene match: 2. Germline CDR1 is SNHLY and CDR2 is FYNNEI.

In its sample, this clone was seen once. As DNA, the CDR3 is TGCGCCAGCAGCTCGATTAGGGGCACCTTGAACACTGAAGCTTTCTTT. Protein sequence: CASSSIRGTLNTEAFF. V gene TRBV5-1 combines with J gene TRBJ1-1; tentatively, D is TRBD1 (5 bases). V dropped 3 bases and J dropped 0 bases, with 15 bases sitting between them. The CDR3 is 16 residues long. Germline V gene data show CDR1 as SGHRS and CDR2 as YFSETQ.

This chain joins TRBV6-1 and TRBJ2-2; tentative D call: TRBD1 (5 bases). CDR1 MNHNS and CDR2 SASEGT come from the germline V gene. CDR3 size: 14 residues. V was trimmed by 5 bases and J by 4 bases, leaving 11 bases between them. The CDR3 bases are TGTGCCAGCAGTAAGGACACATTCACCGGGGAGCTGTTTTTT. Translation: CASSKDTFTGELFF.

The chain uses TRBV12-5 and TRBJ1-4; 8 bases fit TRBD1. CDR1 LGHNT and CDR2 FRNRAP come from the germline V gene. After removal of 5 bases from V and 8 bases from J, the junction contained 13 bases not matched to a gene. The CDR3 has 16 residues. CDR3 in amino acids: CASGLYPGGRGEKLFF. The CDR3 DNA sequence: TGTGCTAGTGGTCTTTACCCAGGGGGCAGGGGGGAAAAACTGTTTTTT. The full variable domain, its missing parts supplied by reference TRBV12-5 and TRBJ1-4, is DARVTQTPRHKVTEMGQEVTMRCQPILGHNTVFWYRQTMMQGLELLAYFRNRAPLDDSGMPKDRFSAEMPDATLATLKIQPSEPRDSAVYFCASGLYPGGRGEKLFFGSGTQLSVL.

The chain joins TRBV28 to TRBJ2-2; D is undetermined. Per the germline V gene, CDR1 is MDHEN and CDR2 is SYDVKM. Between the trimmed V and J ends, which lost 2 bases and 2 bases, there was a span of 3 bases. The length of the CDR3 is 13 residues. CDR3 bases: TGTGCCAGCAGTTTAACCAACACCGGGGAGCTGTTTTTT. This translates into CASSLTNTGELFF.

This clone was observed once. The chain carries TRBV6-5 and TRBJ2-2; a weak D match, TRBD2 (5 bases). V was cut by 1 base and J by 4 bases, with 10 bases left in between. The CDR3 contains 15 residues. Germline V gene lookup returns CDR1 MNHEY and CDR2 SVGAGI. DNA of the CDR3: TGTGCCAGCAGTTACTGGGGAGTTGGCACCGGGGAGCTGTTTTTT. This encodes CASSYWGVGTGELFF.

The chain employs TRBV5-1 and TRBJ2-3, with D unclear. CDR3 length: 14 residues. Germline CDR1 is SGHRS and CDR2 is YFSETQ. V lost 2 bases, J lost 2 bases, and 9 bases lay in between. CDR3 sequence reads: CASSLETFTDTQYF. In DNA form, the CDR3 reads TGCGCCAGCAGCTTAGAAACGTTCACAGATACGCAGTATTTT.

This chain joins TRBV28 and TRBJ1-1; no definite D call. The CDR3 runs 12 residues. Germline CDR1 reads MDHEN; CDR2 reads SYDVKM. The V and J ends lost 2 bases and 4 bases respectively, with 5 bases between them. CDR3 in amino acids: CASSLLATEAFF. The DNA of the CDR3 is TGTGCCAGCAGTTTACTGGCCACTGAAGCTTTCTTT.

The chain joins TRBV30 to TRBJ1-2; 7 bases map to TRBD1. This CDR3 has 15 residues. Germline CDR1 and CDR2: GTSNPN and SVGIG (reference sequence). The junction had 10 bases not matched to a gene; V was cut back by 4 bases and J by 2 bases. CDR3 nucleotide sequence: TGTGCCTGGAACGCACAGGGGCTCGACAACTATGGCTACACCTTC. Translating it yields CAWNAQGLDNYGYTF.

This rearrangement joins TRBV5-1 to TRBJ2-7; 8 bases agree with TRBD2. Germline V gives CDR1 SGHRS, CDR2 YFSETQ. J gave up 5 bases and V 4 bases, and 8 bases lay outside the gene matches. This CDR3 is 14 amino acids long. CDR3 amino acids: CASSAPGLGDEQYF. In nucleotides, the CDR3 is TGCGCCAGCAGCGCGCCGGGACTAGGCGACGAGCAGTACTTC.

The table lists this clone with a count of one. This chain joins TRBV11-3 and TRBJ1-3; tentative D call: TRBD1 (5 bases). This CDR3 is built from 18 residues. Trimming pared 5 bases from V and 6 bases from J, leaving 26 bases between. Germline lookup yields CDR1 SGHNT and CDR2 YENEEA. CDR3 in amino acids: CASSLAYLRDLPSNTIYF. The CDR3 coding sequence is TGTGCCAGCAGCCTAGCGTACCTCCGGGACCTTCCCTCAAACACCATATATTTT.

The rearrangement joins TRBV30 to TRBJ2-3; D possibly uses TRBD1 or TRBD2 (5 bases each). CDR3 length: 12 residues. Germline values: CDR1 GTSNPN, CDR2 SVGIG (reference sequence). Deletions cut 2 bases from V and 4 bases from J, with 7 bases between. CDR3 amino acids: CAWSQGADTQYF. CDR3 DNA sequence: TGTGCCTGGAGTCAGGGAGCAGATACGCAGTATTTT.

V is TRBV18 and J is TRBJ1-1; 10 bases match TRBD1. Germline V gene lookup returns CDR1 KGHSH and CDR2 LQKENI. The CDR3 is made up of 15 amino acids. V was pared by 1 base and J by 4 bases, with 3 bases of the junction left unmatched. The CDR3 nucleotides are TGTGCCAGCTCACCACGGGACAGGGGAGGCACTGAAGCTTTCTTT. Translation gives CASSPRDRGGTEAFF. The variable domain in full, completed from reference TRBV18 and TRBJ1-1, reads NAGVMQNPRHLVRRRGQEARLRCSPMKGHSHVYWYRQLPEEGLKFMVYLQKENIIDESGMPKERFSAEFPKEGPSILRIQQVVRGDSAAYFCASSPRDRGGTEAFFGQGTRLTVV.

This rearrangement joins TRBV27 to TRBJ1-5, with TRBD1 as a possible D gene (6 bases). CDR3 size: 13 residues. From germline, CDR1 is MNHEY and CDR2 SMNVEV (reference sequence). V lost 8 bases and J 2 bases, leaving 10 bases between the germline ends. The CDR3 DNA is TGTGCCAGCCAAGGGGGGGGCAATCAGCCCCAGCATTTT. Amino acid sequence: CASQGGGNQPQHF.

The chain combines TRBV9 with TRBJ2-1; the match to TRBD2 covers 10 bases. CDR1 and CDR2 (germline): SGDLS, YYNGEE. The CDR3 has 16 amino acids. Unmatched junction bases numbered 6, after V lost 3 bases and J lost 3 bases. CDR3 loop: CASSDIRTSGYNEQFF. DNA for the CDR3: TGTGCCAGCAGCGATATACGGACTAGCGGCTACAATGAGCAGTTCTTC.

The rearrangement joins TRBV14 to TRBJ2-7; D is perhaps TRBD1 (5 bases). The CDR3 is 9 residues long. In germline, CDR1 is SGHDN, CDR2 FVKESK. The ends were cut back, 9 bases at V and 11 bases at J, with 11 bases in the middle. The CDR3 loop reads CARQAWEYF. CDR3 DNA: TGTGCCAGACAGGCCTGGGAGTACTTC.

This chain links TRBV5-1 with TRBJ2-2; 11 bases align to TRBD2. The CDR3 contains 19 residues. Germline values: CDR1 SGHRS, CDR2 YFSETQ. V gave up 4 bases and J gave up 0 bases; unmatched junction bases: 11. The chain's CDR3 is CASSPRLAGRFANTGELFF. CDR3 in DNA: TGCGCCAGCAGCCCCAGACTAGCGGGAAGGTTCGCGAACACCGGGGAGCTGTTTTTT.

This clone was seen only a few times. The V call is TRBV30, the J call TRBJ2-6; D is possibly TRBD1 or TRBD2 (5 bases each). Germline CDR1 and CDR2: GTSNPN and SVGIG (reference sequence). Trimming shortened V by 1 base and J by 4 bases, and 8 bases separated the two germline ends. The length of the CDR3 is 14 residues. CDR3 sequence (DNA): TGTGCCTGGAGTGGGGGGACCGGGGCCAACGTCCTGACTTTC. Amino acid sequence: CAWSGGTGANVLTF.

In this sample, this clone turned up once. CDR3 residues: CASTPHFSNGYTF. The CDR3, as DNA: TGTGCCAGCACTCCACATTTTTCAAACGGCTACACCTTC. The chain employs TRBV6-5 and TRBJ1-2; D ambiguous. The CDR3 runs 13 residues. Germline loops: CDR1 MNHEY, CDR2 SVGAGI. Between the trimmed V and J ends, which lost 7 bases and 8 bases, there was a span of 17 bases.

This chain links TRBV5-6 with TRBJ2-3; possibly TRBD2 for D (5 bases). The V end was cut by 4 bases, the J end by 3 bases, with 15 bases between. From germline, CDR1 is SGHDT and CDR2 YYEEEE. The CDR3 covers 15 residues. CDR3 nucleotide sequence: TGTGCCAGCAGCCGAGGAGGAGGAAAGACAGATACGCAGTATTTT. Protein sequence: CASSRGGGKTDTQYF.

This sequence joins TRBV5-1 and TRBJ2-3, with D perhaps matching TRBD1 (5 bases). The CDR3 loop spans 13 amino acids. Germline CDR1 SGHRS, CDR2 YFSETQ. Trimming took 3 bases from V and 4 from J, leaving 9 bases between them. CDR3 DNA: TGCGCCAGCAGCTACACAGGAGCAGATACGCAGTATTTT. Encoded protein: CASSYTGADTQYF. Together with reference TRBV5-1 and TRBJ2-3, the CDR3 gives the full variable domain: KAGVTQTPRYLIKTRGQQVTLSCSPISGHRSVSWYQQTPGQGLQFLFEYFSETQRNKGNFPGRFSGRQFSNSRSEMNVSTLELGDSALYLCASSYTGADTQYFGPGTRLTVL.

This chain joins TRBV25-1 and TRBJ2-3, with TRBD1 matching 11 bases. This CDR3 is 15 amino acids long. With V trimmed by 8 bases and J by 2 bases, 6 bases remained unmatched. Germline assignment: CDR1 MGHDK and CDR2 SYGVNS. CDR3 residues: CASGGTGGFTDTQYF. The CDR3 region has the DNA TGTGCCAGCGGCGGGACAGGGGGTTTCACAGATACGCAGTATTTT.

The gene calls are TRBV28 and TRBJ2-1, with TRBD2 matching over 8 bases. The CDR3 loop spans 14 amino acids. CDR1 and CDR2 (germline): MDHEN, SYDVKM. Trimming took 2 bases from V and 10 from J; bases not matched to a gene: 7. As DNA, the CDR3 is TGTGCCAGCAGTTTACCACTAGCGGACCAAGAGCAGTTCTTC. Amino acid sequence: CASSLPLADQEQFF.

In this sample, this clone turned up once. The chain is built from TRBV28 and TRBJ2-5, with D tentatively TRBD2 (6 bases). With 2 bases removed from V and 9 bases from J, the gap between germline ends came to 19 bases. This CDR3 contains 15 residues. From germline, CDR1 is MDHEN and CDR2 SYDVKM. The chain's CDR3 is CASSLVGGTVMAQYF. CDR3 bases: TGTGCCAGCAGTTTAGTGGGGGGAACGGTTATGGCCCAGTACTTC.

This clone was recorded a few times. V usage is TRBV7-6 and J usage is TRBJ2-3; TRBD1 matches 7 bases. V dropped 4 bases and J dropped 4; count of bases not matched to a gene: 5. Germline V lookup: CDR1 SGHVS, CDR2 FNYEAQ. The CDR3 is made up of 14 amino acids. The CDR3 bases are TGTGCCAGCAGCTCTAGACAGGGATCAGATACGCAGTATTTT. As protein: CASSSRQGSDTQYF.

The rearrangement joins TRBV4-2 to TRBJ1-4; D may be TRBD1 (5 bases). This CDR3 is 17 amino acids long. V lost 4 bases to trimming and J lost 0 bases, with 15 bases between them. CDR1 is LGHNA and CDR2 is YNFKEQ in the germline V gene. The CDR3 DNA reads as TGTGCCAGCAGCCTTCGGGACGGGGCAGCAACTAATGAAAAACTGTTTTTT. The encoded protein is CASSLRDGAATNEKLFF.